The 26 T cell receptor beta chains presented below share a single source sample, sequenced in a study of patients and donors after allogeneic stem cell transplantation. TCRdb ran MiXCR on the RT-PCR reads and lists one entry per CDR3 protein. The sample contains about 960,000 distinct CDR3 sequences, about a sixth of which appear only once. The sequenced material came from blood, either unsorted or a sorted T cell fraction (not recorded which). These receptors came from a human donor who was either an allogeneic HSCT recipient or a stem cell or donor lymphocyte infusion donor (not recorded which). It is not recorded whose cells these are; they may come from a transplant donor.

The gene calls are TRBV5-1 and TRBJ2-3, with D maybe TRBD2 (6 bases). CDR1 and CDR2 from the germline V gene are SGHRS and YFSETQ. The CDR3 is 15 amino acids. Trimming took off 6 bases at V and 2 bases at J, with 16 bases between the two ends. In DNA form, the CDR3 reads TGCGCCAGCAACGGTGGTGGGGGACTCACAGATACGCAGTATTTT. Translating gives CASNGGGGLTDTQYF.

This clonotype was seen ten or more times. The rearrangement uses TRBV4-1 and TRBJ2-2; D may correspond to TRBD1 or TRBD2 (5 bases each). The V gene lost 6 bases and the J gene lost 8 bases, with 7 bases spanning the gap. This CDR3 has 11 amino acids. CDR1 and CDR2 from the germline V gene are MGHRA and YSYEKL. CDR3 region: CASRGRGELFF. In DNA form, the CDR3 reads TGCGCCAGCAGGGGACGTGGGGAGCTGTTTTTT.

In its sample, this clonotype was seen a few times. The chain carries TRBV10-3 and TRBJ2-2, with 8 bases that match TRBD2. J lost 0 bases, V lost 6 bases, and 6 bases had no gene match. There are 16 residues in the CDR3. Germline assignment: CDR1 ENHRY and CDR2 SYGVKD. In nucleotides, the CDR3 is TGTGCCATCAGGTTGGCGGGAGGAGCGAACACCGGGGAGCTGTTTTTT. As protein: CAIRLAGGANTGELFF.

CDR3 DNA sequence: TGTGCCAGCAGCCTCGATAAACAGGGATCGGGCTACACCTTC. It translates to CASSLDKQGSGYTF. This rearrangement joins TRBV7-2 to TRBJ1-2; a weak D match, TRBD1 (6 bases). V lost 5 bases, J lost 8 bases, and 18 bases lay in between. The germline gives CDR1 SGHTA, CDR2 FQGNSA. The CDR3 extends over 14 amino acids.

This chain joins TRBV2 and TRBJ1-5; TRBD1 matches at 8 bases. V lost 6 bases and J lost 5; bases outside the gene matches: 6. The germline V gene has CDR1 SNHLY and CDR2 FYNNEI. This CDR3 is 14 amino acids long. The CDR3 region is CASSRRTGHQPQHF. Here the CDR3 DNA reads TGTGCCAGCAGCCGACGGACAGGGCATCAGCCCCAGCATTTT.

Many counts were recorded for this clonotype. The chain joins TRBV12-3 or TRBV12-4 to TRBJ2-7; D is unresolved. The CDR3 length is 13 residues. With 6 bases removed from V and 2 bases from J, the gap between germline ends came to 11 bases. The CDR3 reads CASSSRVPYEQYF. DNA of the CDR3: TGTGCCAGCAGCTCCCGGGTGCCCTACGAGCAGTACTTC.

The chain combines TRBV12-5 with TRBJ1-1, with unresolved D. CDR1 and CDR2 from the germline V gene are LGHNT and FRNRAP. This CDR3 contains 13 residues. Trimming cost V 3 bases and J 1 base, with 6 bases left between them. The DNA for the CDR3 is TGTGCTAGTGGTTTACTGTGGAACACTGAAGCTTTCTTT. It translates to CASGLLWNTEAFF.

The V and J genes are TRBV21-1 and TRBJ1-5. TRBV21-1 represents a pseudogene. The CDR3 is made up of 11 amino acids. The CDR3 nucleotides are TGTGCCAGGGGAAGCAATCAGCCCCAGCATTTT. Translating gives CARGSNQPQHF.

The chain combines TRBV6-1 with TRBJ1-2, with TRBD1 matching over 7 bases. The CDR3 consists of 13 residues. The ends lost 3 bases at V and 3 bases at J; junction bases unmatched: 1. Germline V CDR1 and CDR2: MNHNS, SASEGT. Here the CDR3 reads CASSDGTDYGYTF. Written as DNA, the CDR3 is TGTGCCAGCAGTGATGGGACAGACTATGGCTACACCTTC.

CDR3 region: CASLGQGRQYF. In DNA form, the CDR3 reads TGTGCCAGCCTCGGACAGGGAAGGCAGTACTTC. The chain uses TRBV6-2 or TRBV6-3 and TRBJ2-7, with 8 bases identical to TRBD1. Germline assignment: CDR1 MNHEY and CDR2 SVGEGT. V lost 8 bases, J lost 9 bases, and 6 bases stayed unmatched. CDR3 length: 11 amino acids.

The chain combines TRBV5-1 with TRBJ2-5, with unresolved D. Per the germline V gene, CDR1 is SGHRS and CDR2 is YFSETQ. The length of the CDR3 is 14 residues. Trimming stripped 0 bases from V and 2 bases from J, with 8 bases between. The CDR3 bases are TGCGCCAGCAGCTTGGGAACATTTCAAGAGACCCAGTACTTC. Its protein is CASSLGTFQETQYF.

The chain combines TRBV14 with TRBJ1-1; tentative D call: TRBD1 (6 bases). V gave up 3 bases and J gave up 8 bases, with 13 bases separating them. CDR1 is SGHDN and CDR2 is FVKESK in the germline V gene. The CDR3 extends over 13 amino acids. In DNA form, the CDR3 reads TGTGCCAGCAGCCATAGATTGGGACAAGAAGCTTTCTTT. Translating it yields CASSHRLGQEAFF.

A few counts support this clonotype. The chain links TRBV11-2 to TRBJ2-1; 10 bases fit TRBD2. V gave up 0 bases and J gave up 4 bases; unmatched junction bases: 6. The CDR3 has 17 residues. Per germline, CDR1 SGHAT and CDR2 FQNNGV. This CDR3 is CASSLELLAGVYNEQFF. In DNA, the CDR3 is TGTGCCAGCAGCTTAGAACTCCTAGCGGGGGTTTACAATGAGCAGTTCTTC.

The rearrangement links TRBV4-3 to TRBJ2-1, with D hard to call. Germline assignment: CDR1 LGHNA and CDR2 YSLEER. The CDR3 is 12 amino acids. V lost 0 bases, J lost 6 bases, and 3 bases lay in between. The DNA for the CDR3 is TGCGCCAGCAGCCAAGATACCAATGAGCAGTTCTTC. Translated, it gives CASSQDTNEQFF.

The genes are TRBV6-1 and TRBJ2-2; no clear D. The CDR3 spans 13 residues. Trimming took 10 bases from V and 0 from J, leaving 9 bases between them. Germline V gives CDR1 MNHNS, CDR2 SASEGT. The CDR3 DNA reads TGTGCCACCCTGCACCCGAACACCGGGGAGCTGTTTTTT. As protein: CATLHPNTGELFF.

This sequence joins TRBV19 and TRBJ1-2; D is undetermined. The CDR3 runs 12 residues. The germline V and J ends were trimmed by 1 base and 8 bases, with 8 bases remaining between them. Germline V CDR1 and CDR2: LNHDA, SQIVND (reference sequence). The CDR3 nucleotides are TGTGCCAGTAGTATAGTTTCGGCAGGCTACACCTTC. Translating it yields CASSIVSAGYTF. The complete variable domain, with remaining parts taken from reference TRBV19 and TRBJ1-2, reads DGGITQSPKYLFRKEGQNVTLSCEQNLNHDAMYWYRQDPGQGLRLIYYSQIVNDFQKGDIAEGYSVSREKKESFPLTVTSAQKNPTAFYLCASSIVSAGYTFGSGTRLTVV.

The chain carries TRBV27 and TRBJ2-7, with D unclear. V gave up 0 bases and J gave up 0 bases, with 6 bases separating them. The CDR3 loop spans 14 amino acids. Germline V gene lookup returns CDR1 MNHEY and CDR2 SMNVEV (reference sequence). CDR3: CASSLSGYSYEQYF. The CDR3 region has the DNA TGTGCCAGCAGTTTATCAGGGTACTCCTACGAGCAGTACTTC.

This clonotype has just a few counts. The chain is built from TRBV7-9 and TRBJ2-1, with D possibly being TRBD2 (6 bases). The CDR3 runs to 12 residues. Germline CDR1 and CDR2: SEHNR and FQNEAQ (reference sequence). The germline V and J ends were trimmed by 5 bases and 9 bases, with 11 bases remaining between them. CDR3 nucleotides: TGTGCCAGCAGCCGCGGGGCAATTGAGCAGTTCTTC. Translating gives CASSRGAIEQFF.

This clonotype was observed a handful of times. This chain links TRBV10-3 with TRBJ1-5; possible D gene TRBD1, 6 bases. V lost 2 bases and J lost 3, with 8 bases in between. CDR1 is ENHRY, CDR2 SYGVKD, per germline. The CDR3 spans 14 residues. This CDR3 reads CAISEGQLNQPQHF. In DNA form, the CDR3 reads TGTGCCATCAGTGAGGGACAGCTCAATCAGCCCCAGCATTTT.

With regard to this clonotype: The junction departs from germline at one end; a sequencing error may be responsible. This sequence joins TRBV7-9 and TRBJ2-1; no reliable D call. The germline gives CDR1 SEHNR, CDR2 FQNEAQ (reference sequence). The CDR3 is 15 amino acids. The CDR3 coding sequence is TGTGCCAGCAGTTTAGGGCTAGGTCCCTACAATGAGCAGTTCTTC. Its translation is CASSLGLGPYNEQFF.

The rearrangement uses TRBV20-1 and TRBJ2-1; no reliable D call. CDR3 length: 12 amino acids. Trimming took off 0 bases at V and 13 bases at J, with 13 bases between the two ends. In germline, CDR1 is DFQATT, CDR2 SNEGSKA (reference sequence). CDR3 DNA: TGCAGTGCTAGAGAGACCCAAGGACCCCAGTTCTTC. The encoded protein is CSARETQGPQFF.

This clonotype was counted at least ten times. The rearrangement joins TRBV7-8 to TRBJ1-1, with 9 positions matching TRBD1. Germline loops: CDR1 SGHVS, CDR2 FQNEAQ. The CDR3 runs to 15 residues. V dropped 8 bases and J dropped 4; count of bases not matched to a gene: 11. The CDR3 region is CASCATGGAGTEAFF. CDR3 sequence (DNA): TGTGCCAGCTGCGCCACAGGGGGCGCGGGCACTGAAGCTTTCTTT.

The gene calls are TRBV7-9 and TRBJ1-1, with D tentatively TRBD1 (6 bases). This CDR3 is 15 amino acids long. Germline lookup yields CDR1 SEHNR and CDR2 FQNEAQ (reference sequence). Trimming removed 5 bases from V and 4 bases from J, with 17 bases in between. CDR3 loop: CASSPGTLGVTEAFF. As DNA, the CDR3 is TGTGCCAGCAGCCCCGGGACACTGGGGGTCACTGAAGCTTTCTTT.

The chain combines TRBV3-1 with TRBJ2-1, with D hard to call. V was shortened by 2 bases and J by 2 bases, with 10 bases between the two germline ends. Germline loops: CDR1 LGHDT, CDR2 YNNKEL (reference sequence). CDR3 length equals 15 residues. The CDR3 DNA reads TGTGCCAGCAGCCAACGGGCTAATACCTACAATGAGCAGTTCTTC. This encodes CASSQRANTYNEQFF.

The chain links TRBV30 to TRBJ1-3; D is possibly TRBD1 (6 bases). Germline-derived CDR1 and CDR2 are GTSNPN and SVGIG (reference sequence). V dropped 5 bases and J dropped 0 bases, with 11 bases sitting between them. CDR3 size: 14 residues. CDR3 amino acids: CAWDRRYSGNTIYF. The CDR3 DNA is TGTGCCTGGGACAGGAGATACTCTGGAAACACCATATATTTT.

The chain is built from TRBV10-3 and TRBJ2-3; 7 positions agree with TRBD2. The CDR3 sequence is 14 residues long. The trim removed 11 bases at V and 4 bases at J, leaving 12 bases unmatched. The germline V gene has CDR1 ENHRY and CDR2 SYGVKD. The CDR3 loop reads CAAWGGLVSDTQYF. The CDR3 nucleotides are TGTGCCGCATGGGGGGGGTTGGTCTCAGATACGCAGTATTTT.